The sequence of this T cell receptor beta chain was determined in a study of OX40 agonist ivuxolimab in advanced cancers. The protocol was immunoSEQ multiplex PCR, while the TCRdb copy is restricted to in-frame clones and leaves out a portion. In the table there are tens of thousands of clones, 86% of which are singletons. The CDR3 has 14 residues. The germline gives CDR1 GTSNPN, CDR2 SVGIG (reference sequence). J lost 7 bases, V lost 3 bases, and 6 bases had no gene match. The chain joins TRBV30 to TRBJ1-4; 9 bases are a match to TRBD1. The receptor was isolated from an adult with an advanced solid tumor such as melanoma, head and neck, liver or kidney cancer. Sequenced material: CD4+ or CD8+ T cells sorted from blood, taken in a trial of the OX40 agonist ivuxolimab. The CDR3 is CAWRAQGAGEKLFF. The DNA for the CDR3 is TGTGCCTGGAGGGCACAGGGGGCGGGTGAAAAACTGTTTTTT.